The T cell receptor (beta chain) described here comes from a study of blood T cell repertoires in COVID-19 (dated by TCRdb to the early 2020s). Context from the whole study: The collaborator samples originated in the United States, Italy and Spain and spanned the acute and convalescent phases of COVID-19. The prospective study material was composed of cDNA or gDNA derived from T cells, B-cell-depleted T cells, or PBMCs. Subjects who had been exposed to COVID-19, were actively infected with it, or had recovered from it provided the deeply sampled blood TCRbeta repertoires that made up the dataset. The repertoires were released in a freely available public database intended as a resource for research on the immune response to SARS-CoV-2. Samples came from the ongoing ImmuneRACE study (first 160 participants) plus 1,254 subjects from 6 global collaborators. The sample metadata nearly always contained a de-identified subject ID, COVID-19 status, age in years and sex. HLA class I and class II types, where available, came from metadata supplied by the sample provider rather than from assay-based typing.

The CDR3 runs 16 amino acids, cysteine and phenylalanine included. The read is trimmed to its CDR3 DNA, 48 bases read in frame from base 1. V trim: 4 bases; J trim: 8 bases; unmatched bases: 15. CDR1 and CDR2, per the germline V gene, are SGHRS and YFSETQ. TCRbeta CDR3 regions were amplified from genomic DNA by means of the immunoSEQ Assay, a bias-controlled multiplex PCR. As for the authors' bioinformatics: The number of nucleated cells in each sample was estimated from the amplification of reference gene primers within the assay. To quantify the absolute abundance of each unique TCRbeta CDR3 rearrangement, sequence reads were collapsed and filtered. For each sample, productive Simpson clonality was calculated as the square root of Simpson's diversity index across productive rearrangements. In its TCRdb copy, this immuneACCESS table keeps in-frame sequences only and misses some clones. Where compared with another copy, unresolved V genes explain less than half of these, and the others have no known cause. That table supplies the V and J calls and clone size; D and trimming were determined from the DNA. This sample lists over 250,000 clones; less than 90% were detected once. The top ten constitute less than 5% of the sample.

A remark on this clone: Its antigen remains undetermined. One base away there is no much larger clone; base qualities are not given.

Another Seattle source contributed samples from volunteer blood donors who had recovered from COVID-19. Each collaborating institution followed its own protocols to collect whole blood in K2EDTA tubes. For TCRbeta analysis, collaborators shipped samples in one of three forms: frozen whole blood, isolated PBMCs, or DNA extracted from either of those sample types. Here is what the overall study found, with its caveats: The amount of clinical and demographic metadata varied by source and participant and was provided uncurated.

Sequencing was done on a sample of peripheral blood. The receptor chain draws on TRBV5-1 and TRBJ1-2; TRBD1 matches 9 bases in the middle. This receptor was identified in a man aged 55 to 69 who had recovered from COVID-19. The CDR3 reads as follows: CASSATPGQGREGYTF. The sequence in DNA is TGCGCCAGCAGCGCGACACCGGGACAGGGAAGGGAGGGCTACACCTTC.